This passage covers 25 T cell receptor beta chains from one sample sequenced in a study of CD4 T cells in relation to SARS-CoV-2 and coronaviruses. The assay was immunoSEQ multiplex PCR, and TCRdb's table has in-frame clones only and misses some. This table holds around 30,000 clones, roughly 82% found once. These receptors have no known antigen. The sample was memory CD4+ T cells from PBMCs, cultured in vitro. These receptors all stem from an adult with COVID-19.

J is TRBJ1-1 and V is TRBV18; D is perhaps TRBD1 (5 bases). The germline gives CDR1 KGHSH, CDR2 LQKENI. The CDR3 is 13 residues long. The germline V and J ends were trimmed by 2 bases and 3 bases, with 7 bases remaining between them. The CDR3 is CASSPSGDTEAFF. In DNA, the CDR3 is TGTGCCAGCTCACCATCGGGGGACACTGAAGCTTTCTTT.

The chain recombines TRBV3-1 (or the pseudogene TRBV3-2) with TRBJ1-2, with a tentative D call TRBD1 (6 bases). V lost 1 base and J 2 bases, leaving 11 bases between the germline ends. This CDR3 spans 15 amino acids. Germline CDR1 LGHDT, CDR2 YNNKEL (reference sequence). In DNA, the CDR3 is TGTGCCAGCAGCCAAGTAGGGCAGGGGAACTATGGCTACACCTTC. Protein sequence: CASSQVGQGNYGYTF.

This clone was seen once. The J gene is TRBJ2-1, the V gene TRBV27; D is possibly TRBD1 or TRBD2 (5 bases each). Germline values: CDR1 MNHEY, CDR2 SMNVEV (reference sequence). Trimming cost V 5 bases and J 8 bases, with 22 bases left between them. This CDR3 spans 16 amino acids. The CDR3 DNA is TGTGCCAGCAGTATGTCCATAGCAGGGAGTGAATATGAGCAGTTCTTC. Protein: CASSMSIAGSEYEQFF.

This sequence joins TRBV5-1 and TRBJ1-2; D is possibly TRBD1 (5 bases). The germline CDR1 and CDR2 sequences are SGHRS and YFSETQ. CDR3 length: 16 amino acids. Trimming took off 0 bases at V and 6 bases at J, with 18 bases between the two ends. The CDR3 sequence is CASSLGWADNLHGYTF. The CDR3 DNA follows: TGCGCCAGCAGCTTGGGGTGGGCGGACAACCTCCATGGCTACACCTTC.

The chain employs TRBV2 and TRBJ2-5; the match to TRBD2 covers 13 bases. Germline loops: CDR1 SNHLY, CDR2 FYNNEI. The CDR3 loop spans 15 amino acids. V shed 6 bases, J shed 4 bases, and the junction held 5 bases outside the gene matches. CDR3 sequence: CASSLGTSGIETQYF. The CDR3, as DNA: TGTGCCAGCAGCCTCGGGACTAGCGGGATAGAGACCCAGTACTTC.

A few counts support this clone. V and J are TRBV7-2 and TRBJ1-2; 8 nucleotides match TRBD1. The V gene end was trimmed by 1 base and the J gene end by 6 bases; junction bases not matched to a gene: 13. There are 17 residues in the CDR3. Germline CDR1 is SGHTA and CDR2 is FQGNSA. CDR3 amino acids: CASSLGTGKSPGDGYTF. The CDR3, as DNA: TGTGCCAGCAGCTTAGGGACAGGGAAGTCGCCGGGGGATGGCTACACCTTC.

The chain carries TRBV7-3 and TRBJ2-2; D gene ambiguous. Germline assignment: CDR1 SGHTA and CDR2 FQGTGA. The CDR3 is 16 amino acids. The V end lost 5 bases, the J end lost 0 bases, and 13 bases lay between the germline ends. In nucleotides, the CDR3 is TGTGCCAGCAGCCCCAGAGCAGTAGCGAACACCGGGGAGCTGTTTTTT. Its translation: CASSPRAVANTGELFF.

The chain recombines TRBV29-1 with TRBJ2-1; tentatively, D is TRBD1 (5 bases). Germline values: CDR1 SQVTM, CDR2 ANQGSEA. V was clipped by 6 bases and J by 7 bases, with 10 bases between them. This CDR3 region has 11 residues. CDR3 region: CSVQPGNEQFF. The CDR3 DNA reads as TGCAGCGTCCAACCAGGGAATGAGCAGTTCTTC.

The V call is TRBV19, the J call TRBJ2-1, with TRBD2 matching 10 bases. The CDR3 extends over 20 amino acids. The germline V gene encodes CDR1 LNHDA and CDR2 SQIVND (reference sequence). V lost 8 bases, J lost 3 bases, and 22 bases stayed unmatched. The chain's CDR3 is CASPCFFGAGGPNYYNEQFF. The CDR3 coding sequence is TGTGCCAGTCCTTGTTTTTTCGGAGCGGGAGGGCCCAATTACTACAATGAGCAGTTCTTC.

This clone was observed a few times. The CDR3 DNA reads TGTGCCAGCAGTTTATCTAGCGGGTTGGATGAGCAGTTCTTC. Protein: CASSLSSGLDEQFF. The chain employs TRBV27 and TRBJ2-1; 7 bases match TRBD2. Germline V gives CDR1 MNHEY, CDR2 SMNVEV (reference sequence). The V and J ends lost 0 bases and 8 bases, in that order; junction bases with no gene match: 4. The CDR3 runs 14 residues.

This chain joins TRBV24-1 and TRBJ2-7, with D tentatively TRBD2 (5 bases). The CDR3 contains 14 residues. Germline V CDR1 and CDR2: KGHDR, SFDVKD. With 4 bases removed from V and 1 base from J, the gap between germline ends came to 10 bases. The CDR3 loop is CATSEGGPSYEQYF. In DNA, the CDR3 is TGTGCCACCAGTGAGGGCGGGCCATCCTACGAGCAGTACTTC.

The DNA of the CDR3 is TGTGCCAGCAGCCACAAGGGCGCCACTGAAGCTTTCTTT. Translation: CASSHKGATEAFF. The gene calls are TRBV3-1 (or the pseudogene TRBV3-2) and TRBJ1-1, with D unclear. V lost 3 bases and J lost 4, with 9 bases in between. The CDR3 sequence is 13 residues long. Germline V gene data show CDR1 as LGHDT and CDR2 as YNNKEL (reference sequence).

The CDR3 DNA is TGTGCCAGCAGCGGGTCTCCGGGACTAGCGGAGAACAATGAGCAGTTCTTC. Its translation is CASSGSPGLAENNEQFF. The chain combines TRBV13 with TRBJ2-1, with TRBD2 matching 11 bases. This CDR3 has 17 residues. Unmatched junction bases numbered 11, after V lost 5 bases and J lost 5 bases. Per germline, CDR1 PRHDT and CDR2 FYEKMQ (reference sequence).

This rearrangement joins TRBV20-1 to TRBJ2-1; perhaps TRBD2 as D (6 bases). This CDR3 has 17 residues. Trimming stripped 3 bases from V and 0 bases from J, with 18 bases between. Germline CDR1 is DFQATT and CDR2 is SNEGSKA (reference sequence). CDR3 region: CSASPLMEGYSYNEQFF. CDR3 nucleotides: TGCAGTGCTAGTCCCCTGATGGAGGGATACTCCTACAATGAGCAGTTCTTC.

The J gene is TRBJ2-3, the V gene TRBV11-2; D remains unclear. This CDR3 has 13 amino acids. Germline V gene data show CDR1 as SGHAT and CDR2 as FQNNGV. The V end was cut by 4 bases, the J end by 6 bases, with 11 bases between. The DNA for the CDR3 is TGTGCCAGCAGCTCCCCCATCCGGGATACGCAGTATTTT. Protein: CASSSPIRDTQYF.

The chain links TRBV7-9 to TRBJ2-7, with 9 nucleotides matching TRBD1. The CDR3 loop spans 14 amino acids. Germline CDR1 SEHNR, CDR2 FQNEAQ (reference sequence). Losses at the gene ends were 5 bases for V and 5 bases for J; bases not matched to a gene: 7. CDR3 DNA sequence: TGTGCCAGCAGCCCCGAGACAGGGGGACACGAGCAGTACTTC. It yields the protein CASSPETGGHEQYF.

The J gene is TRBJ2-7, the V gene TRBV4-3; the match to TRBD2 covers 11 bases. Germline V gene lookup returns CDR1 LGHNA and CDR2 YSLEER. The V segment lost 2 bases and the J segment 3 bases; nucleotides outside the gene matches: 3. CDR3 length: 15 residues. The CDR3 bases are TGCGCCAGCAGCCAACAGGGGACTAGCGGCTACGAGCAGTACTTC. Translating it yields CASSQQGTSGYEQYF.

CDR3 amino acids: CASSQGFPRVAGTGELFF. CDR3 coding DNA: TGTGCCAGCAGCCAAGGCTTTCCGAGGGTAGCGGGAACCGGGGAGCTGTTTTTT. The V call is TRBV4-2, the J call TRBJ2-2, with TRBD2 identical over 8 bases. J gave up 5 bases and V 1 base, and 12 bases lay outside the gene matches. The length of the CDR3 is 18 residues. Germline CDR1 LGHNA, CDR2 YNFKEQ.

The V call is TRBV3-1 (or the pseudogene TRBV3-2), the J call TRBJ1-2; D unresolved. Trimming cost V 1 base and J 11 bases, with 14 bases left between them. Germline V gives CDR1 LGHDT, CDR2 YNNKEL (reference sequence). This CDR3 spans 13 amino acids. Here the CDR3 DNA reads TGTGCCAGCAGCCAAGCTCTCGCTAAATGGTACACCTTC. It translates to CASSQALAKWYTF.

The genes are TRBV15 and TRBJ2-3; TRBD2 is a possible D gene (6 bases). Germline V gene sequence: CDR1 LNHNV, CDR2 YYDKDF (reference sequence). With 1 base removed from V and 2 bases from J, the gap between germline ends came to 13 bases. CDR3 length: 16 amino acids. As DNA, the CDR3 is TGTGCCACCAGCAGAGGTAGCGGCGGTACCACAGATACGCAGTATTTT. Translating it yields CATSRGSGGTTDTQYF.

V usage is TRBV28 and J usage is TRBJ1-1, with 8 bases identical to TRBD1. CDR1 and CDR2 from the germline V gene are MDHEN and SYDVKM. V dropped 6 bases and J dropped 0; count of bases not matched to a gene: 6. This CDR3 has 15 residues. In DNA, the CDR3 is TGTGCCAGCAGAAAAACAGGGGGGATGAACACTGAAGCTTTCTTT. This encodes CASRKTGGMNTEAFF.

The chain employs TRBV18 and TRBJ2-7; 8 nucleotides agree with TRBD2. The CDR3 consists of 13 residues. Unmatched junction bases numbered 0, after V lost 3 bases and J lost 2 bases. Germline-derived CDR1 and CDR2 are KGHSH and LQKENI. This CDR3 reads CASSPGLAYEQYF. In nucleotides, the CDR3 is TGTGCCAGCTCACCGGGACTAGCCTACGAGCAGTACTTC.

This chain joins TRBV10-2 and TRBJ2-7; 8 nucleotides line up with TRBD1. The length of the CDR3 is 12 residues. Germline trimming cut 4 bases from V and 5 bases from J; bases unmatched to any gene: 1. Per germline, CDR1 WSHSY and CDR2 SAAADI. The CDR3 nucleotides read TGCGCCAGCAGTGCGACAGGGGACGAGCAGTACTTC. Amino acid sequence: CASSATGDEQYF.

The chain has TRBV2 and TRBJ2-5, with 10 bases matching TRBD2. Germline CDR1 is SNHLY and CDR2 is FYNNEI. CDR3 length equals 22 residues. V lost 10 bases to trimming and J lost 2 bases; unmatched junction nucleotides: 31. The CDR3 region is CATRGPTQLGTSEVQEQETQYF. The CDR3 DNA reads as TGTGCCACCAGGGGCCCTACACAGCTAGGGACTAGCGAAGTACAGGAACAAGAGACCCAGTACTTC.

V and J are TRBV5-4 and TRBJ2-2, with D possibly TRBD1 on 6 matching bases. Germline lookup yields CDR1 SGHNT and CDR2 YYREEE (reference sequence). The V and J ends lost 10 bases and 3 bases respectively, with 10 bases between them. CDR3 length equals 12 residues. CDR3 bases: TGTGCCGCAGGGGAAGACACCGGGGAGCTGTTTTTT. Translation gives CAAGEDTGELFF. Supplemented by reference TRBV5-4 and TRBJ2-2, the full variable domain reads ETGVTQSPTHLIKTRGQQVTLRCSSQSGHNTVSWYQQALGQGPQFIFQYYREEENGRGNFPPRFSGLQFPNYSSELNVNALELDDSALYLCAAGEDTGELFFGEGSRLTVL.